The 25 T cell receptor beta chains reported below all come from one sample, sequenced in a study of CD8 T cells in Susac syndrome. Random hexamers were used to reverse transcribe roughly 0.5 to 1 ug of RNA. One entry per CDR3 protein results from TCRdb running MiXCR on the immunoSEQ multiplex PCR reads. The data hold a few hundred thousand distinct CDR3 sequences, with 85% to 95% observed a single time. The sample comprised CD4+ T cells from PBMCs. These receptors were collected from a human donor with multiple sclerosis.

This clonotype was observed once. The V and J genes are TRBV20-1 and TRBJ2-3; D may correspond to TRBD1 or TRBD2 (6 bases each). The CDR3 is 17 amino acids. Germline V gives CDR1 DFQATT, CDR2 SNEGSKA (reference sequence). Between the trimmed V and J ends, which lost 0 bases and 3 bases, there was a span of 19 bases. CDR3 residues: CSARDYGGGPSTDTQYF. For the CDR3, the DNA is TGCAGTGCTAGAGATTACGGGGGCGGCCCATCGACAGATACGCAGTATTTT.

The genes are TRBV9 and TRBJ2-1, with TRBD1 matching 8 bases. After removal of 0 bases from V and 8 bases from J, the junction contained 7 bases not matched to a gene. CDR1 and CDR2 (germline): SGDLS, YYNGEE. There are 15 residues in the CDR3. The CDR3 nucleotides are TGTGCCAGCAGCGTAGGGCAGGGGGCGTCGGATGAGCAGTTCTTC. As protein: CASSVGQGASDEQFF.

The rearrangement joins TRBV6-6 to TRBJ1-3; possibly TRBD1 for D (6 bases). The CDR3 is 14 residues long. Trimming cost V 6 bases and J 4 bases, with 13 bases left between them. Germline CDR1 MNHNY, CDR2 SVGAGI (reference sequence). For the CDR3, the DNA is TGTGCCAGCAGGGACTCGGACAGAGGAAACACCATATATTTT. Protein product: CASRDSDRGNTIYF.

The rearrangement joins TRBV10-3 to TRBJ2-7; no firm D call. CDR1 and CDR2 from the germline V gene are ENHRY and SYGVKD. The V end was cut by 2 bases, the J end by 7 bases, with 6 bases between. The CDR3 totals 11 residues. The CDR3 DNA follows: TGTGCCATCAGTGAGACGAGGGAGCAGTACTTC. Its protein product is CAISETREQYF.

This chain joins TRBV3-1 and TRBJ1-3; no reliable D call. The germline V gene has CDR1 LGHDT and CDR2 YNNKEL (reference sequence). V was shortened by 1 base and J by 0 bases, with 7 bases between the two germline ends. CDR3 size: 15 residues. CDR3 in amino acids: CASSQVLSSGNTIYF. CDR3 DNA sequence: TGTGCCAGCAGCCAAGTGTTAAGCTCTGGAAACACCATATATTTT. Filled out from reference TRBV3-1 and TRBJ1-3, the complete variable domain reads DTAVSQTPKYLVTQMGNDKSIKCEQNLGHDTMYWYKQDSKKFLKIMFSYNNKELIINETVPNRFSPKSPDKAHLNLHINSLELGDSAVYFCASSQVLSSGNTIYFGEGSWLTVV.

The CDR3: CSVTGAPVTEAFF. Here the CDR3 DNA reads TGCAGCGTCACAGGGGCCCCGGTAACTGAAGCTTTCTTT. The J gene is TRBJ1-1, the V gene TRBV29-1; TRBD1 aligns across 7 bases. Germline lookup yields CDR1 SQVTM and CDR2 ANQGSEA. This CDR3 has 13 residues. The V gene end was trimmed by 6 bases and the J gene end by 5 bases; junction bases not matched to a gene: 9.

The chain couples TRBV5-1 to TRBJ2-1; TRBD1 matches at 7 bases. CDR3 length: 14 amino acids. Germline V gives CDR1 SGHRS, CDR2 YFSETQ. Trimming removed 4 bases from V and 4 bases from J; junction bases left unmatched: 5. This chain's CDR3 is CASSPGDSYNEQFF. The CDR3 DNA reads TGCGCCAGCAGCCCAGGGGACAGTTACAATGAGCAGTTCTTC. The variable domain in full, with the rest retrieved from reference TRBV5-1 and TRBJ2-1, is KAGVTQTPRYLIKTRGQQVTLSCSPISGHRSVSWYQQTPGQGLQFLFEYFSETQRNKGNFPGRFSGRQFSNSRSEMNVSTLELGDSALYLCASSPGDSYNEQFFGPGTRLTVL.

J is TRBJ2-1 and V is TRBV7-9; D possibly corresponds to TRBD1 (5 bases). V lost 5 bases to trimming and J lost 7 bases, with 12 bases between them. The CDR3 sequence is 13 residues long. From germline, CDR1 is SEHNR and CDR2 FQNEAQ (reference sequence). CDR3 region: CASSVKGSNEQFF. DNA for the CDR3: TGTGCCAGCAGCGTGAAGGGGTCAAATGAGCAGTTCTTC.

This CDR3 is CSARVQGVREKWADTQYF. DNA of the CDR3: TGCAGTGCTAGAGTACAGGGCGTCCGGGAAAAGTGGGCAGATACGCAGTATTTT. The J gene is TRBJ2-3, the V gene TRBV20-1, with a possible D match to TRBD1 (6 bases). The length of the CDR3 is 18 residues. Germline CDR1 DFQATT, CDR2 SNEGSKA (reference sequence). The ends were cut back, 1 base at V and 4 bases at J, with 24 bases in the middle.

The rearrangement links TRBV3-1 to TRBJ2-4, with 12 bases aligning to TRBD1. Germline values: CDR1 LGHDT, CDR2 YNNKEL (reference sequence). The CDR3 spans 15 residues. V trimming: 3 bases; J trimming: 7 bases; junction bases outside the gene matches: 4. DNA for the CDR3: TGTGCCAGCAGCCAGGAGGGACAGGGGGCGAACATTCAGTACTTC. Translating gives CASSQEGQGANIQYF.

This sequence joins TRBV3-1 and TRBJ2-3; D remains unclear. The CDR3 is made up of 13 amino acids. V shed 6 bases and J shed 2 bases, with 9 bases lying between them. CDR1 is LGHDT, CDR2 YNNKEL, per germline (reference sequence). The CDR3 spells CASRAPITDTQYF. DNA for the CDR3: TGTGCCAGCAGGGCCCCTATCACAGATACGCAGTATTTT.

The CDR3 DNA reads TGCAGCGTTCGGGACAGGAATGAAAAACTGTTTTTT. This codes for CSVRDRNEKLFF. This rearrangement joins TRBV29-1 to TRBJ1-4; TRBD1 matches 8 bases. The CDR3 is 12 amino acids. V lost 5 bases to trimming and J lost 5 bases; unmatched junction nucleotides: 1. CDR1 is SQVTM and CDR2 is ANQGSEA in the germline V gene.

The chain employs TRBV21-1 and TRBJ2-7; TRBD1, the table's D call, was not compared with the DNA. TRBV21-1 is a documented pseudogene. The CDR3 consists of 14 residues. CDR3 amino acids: CASSSDRGRDEQYV. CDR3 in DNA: TGTGCCAGCAGCTCCGACAGGGGCAGGGACGAGCAGTACGTC.

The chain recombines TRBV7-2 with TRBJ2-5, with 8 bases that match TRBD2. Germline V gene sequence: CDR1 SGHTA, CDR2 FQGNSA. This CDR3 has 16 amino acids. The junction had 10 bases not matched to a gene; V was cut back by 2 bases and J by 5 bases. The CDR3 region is CASSLNPRGVSETQYF. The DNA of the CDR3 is TGTGCCAGCAGCTTAAATCCGCGGGGGGTTTCGGAGACCCAGTACTTC.

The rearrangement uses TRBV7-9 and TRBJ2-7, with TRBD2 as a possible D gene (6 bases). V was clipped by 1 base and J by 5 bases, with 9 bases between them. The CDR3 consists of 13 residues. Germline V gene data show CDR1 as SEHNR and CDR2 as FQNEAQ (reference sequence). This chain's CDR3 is CASSLGWGDEQYF. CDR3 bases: TGTGCCAGCAGCTTAGGATGGGGGGACGAGCAGTACTTC. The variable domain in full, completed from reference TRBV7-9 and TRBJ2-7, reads DTGVSQNPRHKITKRGQNVTFRCDPISEHNRLYWYRQTLGQGPEFLTYFQNEAQLEKSRLLSDRFSAERPKGSFSTLEIQRTEQGDSAMYLCASSLGWGDEQYFGPGTRLTVT.

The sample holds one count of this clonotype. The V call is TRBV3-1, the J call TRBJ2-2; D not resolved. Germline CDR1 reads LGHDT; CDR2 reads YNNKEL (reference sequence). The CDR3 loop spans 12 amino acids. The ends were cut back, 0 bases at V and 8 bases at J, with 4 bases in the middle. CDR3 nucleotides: TGTGCCAGCAGCCAAGAAATTGGGGAGCTGTTTTTT. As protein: CASSQEIGELFF.

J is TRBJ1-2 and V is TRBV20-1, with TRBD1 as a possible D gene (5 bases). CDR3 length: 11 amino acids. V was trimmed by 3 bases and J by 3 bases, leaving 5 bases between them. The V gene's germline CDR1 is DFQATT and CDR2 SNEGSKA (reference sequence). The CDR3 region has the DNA TGCAGTGCTAGCAGGGACTATGGCTACACCTTC. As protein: CSASRDYGYTF.

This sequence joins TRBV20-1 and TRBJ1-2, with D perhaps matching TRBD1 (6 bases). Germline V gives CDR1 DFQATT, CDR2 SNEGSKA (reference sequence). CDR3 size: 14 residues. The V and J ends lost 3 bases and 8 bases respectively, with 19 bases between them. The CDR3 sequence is CSASRGLGQEGYTF. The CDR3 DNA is TGCAGTGCTAGTAGGGGGTTGGGGCAGGAGGGCTACACCTTC.

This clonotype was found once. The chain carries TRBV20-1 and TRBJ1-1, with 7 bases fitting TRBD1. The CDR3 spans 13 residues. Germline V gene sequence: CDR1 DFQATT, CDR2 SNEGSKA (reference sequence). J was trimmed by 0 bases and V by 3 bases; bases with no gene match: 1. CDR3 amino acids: CSARGTVNTEAFF. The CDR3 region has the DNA TGCAGTGCTAGGGGGACAGTGAACACTGAAGCTTTCTTT.

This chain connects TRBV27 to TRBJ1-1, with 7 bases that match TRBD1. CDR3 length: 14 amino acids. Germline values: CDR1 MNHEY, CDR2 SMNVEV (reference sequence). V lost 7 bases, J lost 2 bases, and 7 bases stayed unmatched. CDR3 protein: CASKPDRSNTEAFF. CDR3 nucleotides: TGTGCCAGCAAGCCGGACAGGAGTAACACTGAAGCTTTCTTT.

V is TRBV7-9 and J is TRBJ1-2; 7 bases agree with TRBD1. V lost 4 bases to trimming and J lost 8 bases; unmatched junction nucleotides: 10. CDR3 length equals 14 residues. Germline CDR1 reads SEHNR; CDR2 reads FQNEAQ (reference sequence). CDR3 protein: CASSWGQFHSGYTF. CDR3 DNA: TGTGCCAGCAGCTGGGGACAGTTTCACAGCGGCTACACCTTC.

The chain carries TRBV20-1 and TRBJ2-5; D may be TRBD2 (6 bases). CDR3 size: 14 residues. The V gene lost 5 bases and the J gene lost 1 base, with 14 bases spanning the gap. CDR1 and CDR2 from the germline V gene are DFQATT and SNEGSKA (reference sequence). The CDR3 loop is CSAPPGLTQETQYF. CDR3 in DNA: TGCAGTGCTCCTCCCGGACTAACCCAAGAGACCCAGTACTTC.

The CDR3 bases are TGTGCCAGCTCACCGGGACCGACAGGGGGCTACGAGCAGTACTTC. Protein product: CASSPGPTGGYEQYF. The chain recombines TRBV18 with TRBJ2-7, with 9 bases aligning to TRBD1. Germline loops: CDR1 KGHSH, CDR2 LQKENI. This CDR3 has 15 amino acids. V shed 3 bases and J 3 bases; nucleotides not matched to a gene: 6.

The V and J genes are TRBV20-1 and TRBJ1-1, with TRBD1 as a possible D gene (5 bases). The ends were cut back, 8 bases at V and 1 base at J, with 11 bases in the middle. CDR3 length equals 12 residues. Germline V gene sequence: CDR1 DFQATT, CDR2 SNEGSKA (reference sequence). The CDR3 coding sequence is TGCAGTCCCCGGGACGGGAACACTGAAGCTTTCTTT. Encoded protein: CSPRDGNTEAFF.

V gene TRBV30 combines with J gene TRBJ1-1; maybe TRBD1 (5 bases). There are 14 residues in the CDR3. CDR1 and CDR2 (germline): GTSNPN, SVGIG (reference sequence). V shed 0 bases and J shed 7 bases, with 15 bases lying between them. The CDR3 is CAWSVGYRGSEAFF. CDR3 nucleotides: TGTGCCTGGAGTGTTGGTTATAGGGGAAGTGAAGCTTTCTTT.